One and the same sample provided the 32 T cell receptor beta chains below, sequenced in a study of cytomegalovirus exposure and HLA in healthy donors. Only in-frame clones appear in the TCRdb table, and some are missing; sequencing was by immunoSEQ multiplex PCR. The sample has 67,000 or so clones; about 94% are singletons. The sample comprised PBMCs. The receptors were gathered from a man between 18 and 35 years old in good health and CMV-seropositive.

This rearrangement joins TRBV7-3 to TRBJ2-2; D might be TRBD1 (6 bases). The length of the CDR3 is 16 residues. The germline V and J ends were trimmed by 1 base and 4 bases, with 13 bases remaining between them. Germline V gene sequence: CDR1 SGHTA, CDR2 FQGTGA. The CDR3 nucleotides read TGTGCCAGCAGCTTAAATGGGGCAGGGGTCACCGGGGAGCTGTTTTTT. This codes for CASSLNGAGVTGELFF.

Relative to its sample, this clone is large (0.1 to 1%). The CDR3 region has the DNA TGTGCCAGCAGCGAGTTCCCGGGACAGGCTAACTATGGCTACACCTTC. The encoded protein is CASSEFPGQANYGYTF. This sequence joins TRBV6-4 and TRBJ1-2; 8 nucleotides line up with TRBD1. With 6 bases clipped from V and 0 bases from J, the junction kept 9 bases outside the gene matches. This CDR3 is 16 amino acids long. CDR1 is MRHNA, CDR2 SNTAGT, per germline.

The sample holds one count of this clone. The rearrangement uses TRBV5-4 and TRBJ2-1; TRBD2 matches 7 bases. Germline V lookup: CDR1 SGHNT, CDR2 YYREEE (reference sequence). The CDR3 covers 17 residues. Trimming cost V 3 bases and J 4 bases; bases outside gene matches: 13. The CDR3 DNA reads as TGTGCCAGCAGCTCTCCCCAGGGTAGGGGAGGGTACAATGAGCAGTTCTTC. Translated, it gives CASSSPQGRGGYNEQFF.

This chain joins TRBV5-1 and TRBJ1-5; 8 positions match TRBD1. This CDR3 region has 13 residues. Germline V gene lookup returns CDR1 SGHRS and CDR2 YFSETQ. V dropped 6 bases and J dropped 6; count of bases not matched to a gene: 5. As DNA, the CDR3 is TGCGCCAGCAACCAGGGGGCGGGTCAGCCCCAGCATTTT. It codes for CASNQGAGQPQHF.

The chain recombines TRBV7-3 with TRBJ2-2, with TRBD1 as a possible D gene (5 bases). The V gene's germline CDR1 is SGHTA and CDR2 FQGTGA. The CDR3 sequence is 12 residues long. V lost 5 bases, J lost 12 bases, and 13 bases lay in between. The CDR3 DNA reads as TGTGCCAGCAGCCCAGGGTGGCCTCAGCTGTTTTTT. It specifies CASSPGWPQLFF. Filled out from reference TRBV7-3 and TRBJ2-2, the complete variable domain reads GAGVSQTPSNKVTEKGKYVELRCDPISGHTALYWYRQSLGQGPEFLIYFQGTGAADDSGLPNDRFFAVRPEGSVSTLKIQRTERGDSAVYLCASSPGWPQLFFGEGSRLTVL.

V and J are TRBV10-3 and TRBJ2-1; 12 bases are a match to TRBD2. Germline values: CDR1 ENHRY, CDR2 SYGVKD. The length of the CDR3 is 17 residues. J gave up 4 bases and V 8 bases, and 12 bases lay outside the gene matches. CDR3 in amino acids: CAIQTRLAGDSYNEQFF. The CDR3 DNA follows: TGTGCCATCCAAACTCGACTAGCGGGGGATAGTTACAATGAGCAGTTCTTC.

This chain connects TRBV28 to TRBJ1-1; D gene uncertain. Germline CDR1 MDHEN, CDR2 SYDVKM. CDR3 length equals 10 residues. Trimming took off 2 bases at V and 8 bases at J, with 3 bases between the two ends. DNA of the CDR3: TGTGCCAGCAGTTTACGGGAAGCTTTCTTT. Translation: CASSLREAFF.

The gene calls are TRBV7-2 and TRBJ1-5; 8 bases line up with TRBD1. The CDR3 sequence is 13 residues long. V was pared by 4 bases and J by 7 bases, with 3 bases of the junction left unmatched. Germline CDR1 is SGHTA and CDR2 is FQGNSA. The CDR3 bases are TGTGCCAGCAGCTCGACAGGGGCCCAGCCCCAGCATTTT. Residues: CASSSTGAQPQHF.

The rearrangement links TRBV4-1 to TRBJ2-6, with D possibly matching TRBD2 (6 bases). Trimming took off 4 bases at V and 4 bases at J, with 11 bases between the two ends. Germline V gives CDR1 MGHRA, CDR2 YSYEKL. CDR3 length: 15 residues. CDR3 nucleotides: TGCGCCAGCAGCCGCGGGACGGCGGGGGCCAACGTCCTGACTTTC. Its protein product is CASSRGTAGANVLTF.

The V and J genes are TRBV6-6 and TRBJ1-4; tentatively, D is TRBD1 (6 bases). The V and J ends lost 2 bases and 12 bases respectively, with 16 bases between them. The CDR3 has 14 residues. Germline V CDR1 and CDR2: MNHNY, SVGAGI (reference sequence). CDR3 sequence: CASSYDRQGRELFF. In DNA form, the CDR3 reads TGTGCCAGCAGTTACGATAGGCAGGGGCGAGAACTGTTTTTT.

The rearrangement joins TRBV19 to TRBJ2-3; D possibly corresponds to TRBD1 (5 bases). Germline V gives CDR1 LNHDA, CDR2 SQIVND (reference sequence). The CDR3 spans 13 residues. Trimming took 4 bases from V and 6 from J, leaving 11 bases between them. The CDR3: CASSTGFSDTQYF. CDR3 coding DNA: TGTGCCAGTAGTACAGGGTTTTCGGATACGCAGTATTTT.

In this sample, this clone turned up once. Written as DNA, the CDR3 is TGTGCCAGCTCATCTACAGGGACGTCCTACGAGCAGTACTTC. Amino acids: CASSSTGTSYEQYF. V is TRBV18 and J is TRBJ2-7; maybe TRBD1 (6 bases). Germline V gene lookup returns CDR1 KGHSH and CDR2 LQKENI. The CDR3 contains 14 residues. V dropped 5 bases and J dropped 1 base, with 12 bases sitting between them.

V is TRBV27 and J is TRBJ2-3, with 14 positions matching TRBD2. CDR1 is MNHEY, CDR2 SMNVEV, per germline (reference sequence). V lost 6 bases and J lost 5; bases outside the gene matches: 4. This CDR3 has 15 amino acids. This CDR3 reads CASRGLAGAEDTQYF. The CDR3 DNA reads TGTGCCAGCAGGGGACTAGCGGGAGCGGAAGATACGCAGTATTTT.

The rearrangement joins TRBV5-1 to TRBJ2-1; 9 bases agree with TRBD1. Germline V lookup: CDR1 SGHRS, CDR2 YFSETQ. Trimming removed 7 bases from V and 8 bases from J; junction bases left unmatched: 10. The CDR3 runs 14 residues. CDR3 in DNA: TGCGCCAGCCCCTGGGGACAGGGCTCTTATGAGCAGTTCTTC. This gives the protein CASPWGQGSYEQFF.

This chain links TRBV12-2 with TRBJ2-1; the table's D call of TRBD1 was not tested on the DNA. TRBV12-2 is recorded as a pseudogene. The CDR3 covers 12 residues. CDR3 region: CARGAPRHEQFF. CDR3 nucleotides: TGTGCAAGGGGGGCCCCCCGCCATGAGCAGTTCTTC.

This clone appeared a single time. The CDR3 nucleotides read TGTGCCAGCTCACCCCCGGTCTCCTACGAGCAGTACTTC. Protein product: CASSPPVSYEQYF. The rearrangement links TRBV18 to TRBJ2-7; no definite D call. The CDR3 extends over 13 amino acids. V was trimmed by 3 bases and J by 0 bases, leaving 6 bases between them. Germline V gene lookup returns CDR1 KGHSH and CDR2 LQKENI.

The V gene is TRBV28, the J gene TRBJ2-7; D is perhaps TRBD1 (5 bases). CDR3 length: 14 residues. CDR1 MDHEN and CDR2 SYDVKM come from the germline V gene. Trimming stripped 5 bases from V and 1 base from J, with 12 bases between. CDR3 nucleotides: TGTGCCAGCAGTCTCAGACAGTTATCCTACGAGCAGTACTTC. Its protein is CASSLRQLSYEQYF.

The DNA for the CDR3 is TGTGCCAGTAGGCCCTGGACAGGGAGGGGGTTAGGCAATCAGCCCCAGCATTTT. Translating gives CASRPWTGRGLGNQPQHF. The chain employs TRBV19 and TRBJ1-5; 8 bases are shared with TRBD1. The V and J ends lost 6 bases and 2 bases, in that order; junction bases with no gene match: 15. The CDR3 length is 18 residues. Germline V gene lookup returns CDR1 LNHDA and CDR2 SQIVND (reference sequence).

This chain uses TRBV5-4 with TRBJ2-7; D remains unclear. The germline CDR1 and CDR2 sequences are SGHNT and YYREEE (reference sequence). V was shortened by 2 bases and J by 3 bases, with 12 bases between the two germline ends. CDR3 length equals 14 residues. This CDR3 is CASSLQSPHYEQYF. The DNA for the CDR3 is TGTGCCAGCAGCTTACAGTCCCCCCACTACGAGCAGTACTTC.

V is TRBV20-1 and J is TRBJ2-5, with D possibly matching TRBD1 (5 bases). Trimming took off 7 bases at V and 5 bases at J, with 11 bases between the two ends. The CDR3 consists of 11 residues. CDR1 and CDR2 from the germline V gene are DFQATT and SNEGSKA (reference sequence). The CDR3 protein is CSVSGWETQYF. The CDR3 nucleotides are TGCAGTGTCTCAGGGTGGGAGACCCAGTACTTC.

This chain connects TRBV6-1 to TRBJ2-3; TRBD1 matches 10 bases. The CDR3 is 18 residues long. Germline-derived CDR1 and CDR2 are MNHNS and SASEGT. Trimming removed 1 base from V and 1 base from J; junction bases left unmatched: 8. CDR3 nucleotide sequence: TGTGCCAGCAGTGAAGATACCACCGGGACAGGGGGCACAGATACGCAGTATTTT. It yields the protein CASSEDTTGTGGTDTQYF.

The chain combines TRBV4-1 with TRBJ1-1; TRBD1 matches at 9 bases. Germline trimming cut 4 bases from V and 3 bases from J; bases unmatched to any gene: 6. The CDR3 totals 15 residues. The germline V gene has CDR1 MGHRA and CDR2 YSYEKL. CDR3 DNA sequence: TGCGCCAGCAGCCCAGCGGGACAGGGTTACACTGAAGCTTTCTTT. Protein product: CASSPAGQGYTEAFF.

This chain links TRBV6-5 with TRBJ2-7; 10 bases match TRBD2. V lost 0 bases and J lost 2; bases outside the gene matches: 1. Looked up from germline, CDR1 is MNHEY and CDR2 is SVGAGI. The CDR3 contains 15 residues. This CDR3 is CASSYSSGRTYEQYF. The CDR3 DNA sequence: TGTGCCAGCAGTTACTCTAGCGGGAGGACCTACGAGCAGTACTTC.

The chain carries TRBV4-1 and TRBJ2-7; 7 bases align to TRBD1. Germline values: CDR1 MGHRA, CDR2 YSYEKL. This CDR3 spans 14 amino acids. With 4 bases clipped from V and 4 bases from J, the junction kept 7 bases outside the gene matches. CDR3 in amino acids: CASSREGGYYEQYF. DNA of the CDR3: TGCGCCAGCAGCCGAGAAGGGGGCTATTACGAGCAGTACTTC.

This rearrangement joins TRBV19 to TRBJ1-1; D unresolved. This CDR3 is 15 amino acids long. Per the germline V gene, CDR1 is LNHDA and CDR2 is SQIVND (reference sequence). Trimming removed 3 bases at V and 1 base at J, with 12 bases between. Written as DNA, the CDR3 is TGTGCCAGTAGTATCTATCCCAGGCAGAACACTGAAGCTTTCTTT. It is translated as CASSIYPRQNTEAFF.

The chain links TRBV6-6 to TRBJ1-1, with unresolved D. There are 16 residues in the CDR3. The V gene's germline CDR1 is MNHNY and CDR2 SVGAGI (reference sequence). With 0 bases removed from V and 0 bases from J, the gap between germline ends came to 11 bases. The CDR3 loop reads CASSYSRGNMNTEAFF. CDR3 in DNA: TGTGCCAGCAGTTACTCGAGAGGGAACATGAACACTGAAGCTTTCTTT.

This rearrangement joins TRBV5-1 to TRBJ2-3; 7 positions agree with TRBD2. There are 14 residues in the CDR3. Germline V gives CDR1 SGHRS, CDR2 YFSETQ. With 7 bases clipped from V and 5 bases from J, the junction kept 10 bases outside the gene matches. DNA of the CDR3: TGCGCCAGCGCCTCCGGGGGGAGTGGAGATACGCAGTATTTT. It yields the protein CASASGGSGDTQYF.

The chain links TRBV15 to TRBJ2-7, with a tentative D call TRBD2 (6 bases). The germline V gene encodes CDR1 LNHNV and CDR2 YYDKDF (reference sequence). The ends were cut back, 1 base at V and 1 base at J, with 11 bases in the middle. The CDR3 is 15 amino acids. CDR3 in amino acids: CATSRGGGASYEQYF. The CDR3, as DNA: TGTGCCACCAGCAGAGGGGGCGGGGCTTCCTACGAGCAGTACTTC.

DNA for the CDR3: TGTGCCAGCAGCTCCGAGGCAGGGTTTAATCAGCCCCAGCATTTT. It codes for CASSSEAGFNQPQHF. This rearrangement joins TRBV7-8 to TRBJ1-5; perhaps TRBD1 as D (5 bases). V dropped 4 bases and J dropped 4 bases, with 14 bases sitting between them. The CDR3 sequence is 15 residues long. Germline V lookup: CDR1 SGHVS, CDR2 FQNEAQ.

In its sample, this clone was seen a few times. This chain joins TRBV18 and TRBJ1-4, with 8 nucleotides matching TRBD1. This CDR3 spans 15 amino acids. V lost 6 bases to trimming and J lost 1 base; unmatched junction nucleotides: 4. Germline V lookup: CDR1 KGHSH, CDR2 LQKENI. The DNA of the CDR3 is TGTGCCAGCTCCCCCACAGGGGGAACTAATGAAAAACTGTTTTTT. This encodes CASSPTGGTNEKLFF.

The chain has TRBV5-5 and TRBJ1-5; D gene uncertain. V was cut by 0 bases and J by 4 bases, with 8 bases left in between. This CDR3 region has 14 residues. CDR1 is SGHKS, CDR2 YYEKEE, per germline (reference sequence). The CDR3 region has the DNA TGTGCCAGCAGCTTGGTAGCTGCTAATCAGCCCCAGCATTTT. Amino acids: CASSLVAANQPQHF.

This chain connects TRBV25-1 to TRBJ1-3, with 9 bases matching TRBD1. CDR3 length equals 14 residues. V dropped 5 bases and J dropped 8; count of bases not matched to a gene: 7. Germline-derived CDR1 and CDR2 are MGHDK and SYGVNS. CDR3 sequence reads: CASSPGQGGDTIYF. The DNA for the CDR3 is TGTGCCAGCAGTCCGGGACAGGGTGGGGACACCATATATTTT.